The 10 T cell receptor beta chains below come from one sample, sequenced in a study of blood T cells in healthy people across ages. The authors ran a second PCR of roughly 6 to 11 cycles using a sample-barcoded 5' primer and a J-beta primer mix. TCRdb re-analysed the 5' RACE reads in MiXCR, keeping a single row per CDR3 protein. The sample includes about 650,000 distinct CDR3 sequences, approximately 31% of them seen just once. Sequencing input: blood. These receptors were taken from a woman aged 80 or over in good health.

This clonotype was picked up many times. The V gene is TRBV5-1, the J gene TRBJ2-3, with 12 bases that match TRBD2. This CDR3 has 15 amino acids. J gave up 4 bases and V 0 bases, and 0 bases lay outside the gene matches. Germline CDR1 SGHRS, CDR2 YFSETQ. The CDR3 nucleotides read TGCGCCAGCAGCTTGGGACTAGCGGGGGCAGATACGCAGTATTTT. Translating it yields CASSLGLAGADTQYF.

There are many counts of this clonotype. The chain combines TRBV27 with TRBJ1-6, with 7 bases that match TRBD1. The germline gives CDR1 MNHEY, CDR2 SMNVEV (reference sequence). V gave up 6 bases and J gave up 6 bases; unmatched junction bases: 5. This CDR3 has 14 residues. Here the CDR3 reads CASSRGQINSPLHF. The CDR3 region has the DNA TGTGCCAGCAGCCGGGGACAGATTAATTCACCCCTCCACTTT.

The rearrangement uses TRBV7-2 and TRBJ2-7; 7 nucleotides align to TRBD1. Germline lookup yields CDR1 SGHTA and CDR2 FQGNSA. Trimming at V came to 5 bases and at J to 9 bases, leaving 16 bases not matched to a gene. The CDR3 totals 15 residues. The CDR3 region is CASSPTGTDPFGQYF. CDR3 sequence (DNA): TGTGCCAGCAGCCCAACCGGGACAGACCCCTTCGGGCAGTACTTC.

This clonotype was observed many times. V gene TRBV5-1 combines with J gene TRBJ2-1, with 8 bases identical to TRBD2. The CDR3 covers 17 residues. Germline CDR1 reads SGHRS; CDR2 reads YFSETQ. V shed 4 bases, J shed 7 bases, and the junction held 16 bases outside the gene matches. CDR3 protein: CASSMRSTGGPHNEQFF. The CDR3 DNA is TGCGCCAGCAGCATGCGTTCGACGGGGGGGCCCCATAATGAGCAGTTCTTC.

Remarks on this clonotype: This may come from a read error, since a much larger clone is one base off. J is TRBJ1-2 and V is TRBV20-1, with a possible D match to TRBD1 (6 bases). The CDR3 is made up of 13 amino acids. Germline assignment: CDR1 DFQATT and CDR2 SNEGSKA (reference sequence). CDR3 protein: CSATGGQVYDYTF. The CDR3 DNA is TGCAGTGCCACGGGGGGGCAGGTCTATGACTACACCTTC.

This clonotype was seen only once. A clone one base away is much larger, so this may be a read error. The V gene is TRBV20-1, the J gene TRBJ2-1; D gene ambiguous. Trimming took 8 bases from V and 13 from J, leaving 18 bases between them. From germline, CDR1 is DFQATT and CDR2 SNEGSKA (reference sequence). CDR3 size: 11 residues. The CDR3, as DNA: TGCAGTTTTGGGGTCCAAGAGACCCAGTTCTTC. As protein: CSFGVQETQFF.

This clonotype has ten or more counts. The chain is built from TRBV29-1 and TRBJ2-1, with D maybe TRBD1 (6 bases). CDR1 and CDR2 (germline): SQVTM, ANQGSEA. The CDR3 runs 11 residues. The CDR3 protein is CSGARGIWQFF. The CDR3 DNA is TGCAGTGGGGCCAGGGGTATTTGGCAGTTCTTC.

This sequence joins TRBV7-2 and TRBJ1-4; D is uncertain. The CDR3 extends over 15 amino acids. The germline V gene encodes CDR1 SGHTA and CDR2 FQGNSA. V was cut by 5 bases and J by 8 bases, with 18 bases left in between. In DNA form, the CDR3 reads TGTGCCAGCAGCCAACTACTGGGGATGGGAGAAAAACTGTTTTTT. Translating gives CASSQLLGMGEKLFF.

This chain links TRBV15 with TRBJ2-5, with D perhaps TRBD1 (6 bases). The CDR3 spans 17 residues. Germline V gene sequence: CDR1 LNHNV, CDR2 YYDKDF (reference sequence). V was shortened by 0 bases and J by 5 bases, with 19 bases between the two germline ends. The chain's CDR3 is CATSRDRPGQGQETQYF. The CDR3 DNA sequence: TGTGCCACCAGCAGAGACCGGCCTGGGCAGGGGCAGGAGACCCAGTACTTC.

The gene calls are TRBV6-6 and TRBJ2-2; D might be TRBD2 (6 bases). The V and J ends lost 6 bases and 5 bases respectively, with 16 bases between them. CDR3 length equals 15 residues. CDR1 and CDR2 from the germline V gene are MNHNY and SVGAGI (reference sequence). DNA of the CDR3: TGTGCCAGCAGCCACGGGACTCCTTCGACCGGGGAGCTGTTTTTT. This sequence encodes CASSHGTPSTGELFF.